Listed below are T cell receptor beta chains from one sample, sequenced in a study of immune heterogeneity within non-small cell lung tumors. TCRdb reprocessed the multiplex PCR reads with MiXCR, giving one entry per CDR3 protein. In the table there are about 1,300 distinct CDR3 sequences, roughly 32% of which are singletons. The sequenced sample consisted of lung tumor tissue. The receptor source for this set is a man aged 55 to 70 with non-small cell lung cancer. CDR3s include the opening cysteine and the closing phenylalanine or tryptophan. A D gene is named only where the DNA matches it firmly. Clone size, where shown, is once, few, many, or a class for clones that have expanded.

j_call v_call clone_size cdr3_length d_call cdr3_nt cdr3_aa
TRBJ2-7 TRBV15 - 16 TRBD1 TGTGCCACCAGCGACGGGACAGGGGACCCTACCTACGAGCAGTACTTC CATSDGTGDPTYEQYF
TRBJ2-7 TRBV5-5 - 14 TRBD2 TGTGCCAGCAGCCTACGGGGGGATCCCTACGAGCAGTACTTC CASSLRGDPYEQYF
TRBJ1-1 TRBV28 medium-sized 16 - TGTGCCAGCAGTTTGGTGGGGGGGGGGCGTGGCACTGAAGCTTTCTTT CASSLVGGGRGTEAFF
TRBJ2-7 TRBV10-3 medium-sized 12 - TGTGCCATCAAGGGTCTGGCGGAGGAGCAGTACTTC CAIKGLAEEQYF
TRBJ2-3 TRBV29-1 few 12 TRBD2 TGCAGCGTTGAAGGGGGGCGGGAGGGCCAGTATTTT CSVEGGREGQYF
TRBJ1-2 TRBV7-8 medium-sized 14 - TGTGCCAGCAGCTTATCACAGTTGGGCTATGGCTACACCTTC CASSLSQLGYGYTF
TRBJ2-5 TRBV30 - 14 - TGTGCCTGGAGTGTATCGAGAAGCCAAGAGACCCAGTACTTC CAWSVSRSQETQYF
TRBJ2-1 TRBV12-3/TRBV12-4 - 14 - TGTGCCAGCAAGATCACGGTTTCCTACAATGAGCAGTTCTTC CASKITVSYNEQFF
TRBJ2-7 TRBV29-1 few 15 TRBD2 TGCAGCGTTGAAACCCTAGCGGGAGTTCCGGGCGAGCAGTACTTC CSVETLAGVPGEQYF
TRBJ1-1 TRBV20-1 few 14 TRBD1 TGCAGTGCTAGATCTGGACAGGCTAACACTGAAGCTTTCTTT CSARSGQANTEAFF
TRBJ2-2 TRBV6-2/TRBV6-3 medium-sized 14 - TGTGCCAGCATAGAGAGACAGAACACCGGGGAGCTGTTTTTT CASIERQNTGELFF
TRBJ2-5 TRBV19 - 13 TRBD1 TGTGCCGGTAGTATAAGGGGGCGAGAGACCCAGTACTTC CAGSIRGRETQYF
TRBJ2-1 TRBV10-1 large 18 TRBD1 TGCGCCAGCAGAAAGGACAGGTGGTGTAGAAAATCATACAATGAGCAGTTCTTC CASRKDRWCRKSYNEQFF
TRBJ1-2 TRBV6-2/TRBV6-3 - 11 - TGTGCCAGCAGTTCCCAATATGGCTACACCTTC CASSSQYGYTF
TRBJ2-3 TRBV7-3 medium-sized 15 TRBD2 TGTGCCAGCAGCTTGACTAGCGGCGAGACAGATACGCAGTATTTT CASSLTSGETDTQYF
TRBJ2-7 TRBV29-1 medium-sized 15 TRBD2 TGCAGCGTAGACCCCGGGACTAGCGACTCCTACGAGCAGTACTTC CSVDPGTSDSYEQYF
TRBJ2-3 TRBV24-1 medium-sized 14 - TGTGCCACCAAAAAGGAAGGGAACGCAGATACGCAGTATTTT CATKKEGNADTQYF
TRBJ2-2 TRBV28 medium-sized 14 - TGTGCCAGCAGTGCCTATTCGGCCACCGGGGAGCTGTTTTTT CASSAYSATGELFF
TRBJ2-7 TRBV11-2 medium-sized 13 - TGTGCCAGCAGCACCGCTGTTCTCTACGAGCAGTACTTC CASSTAVLYEQYF
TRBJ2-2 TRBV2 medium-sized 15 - TGTGCCAGCAGTCCCGCGCGGCTTTACACCGGGGAGCTGTTTTTT CASSPARLYTGELFF
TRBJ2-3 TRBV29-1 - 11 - TGCAGCGTCGGAAGGGCAGATACGCAGTATTTT CSVGRADTQYF
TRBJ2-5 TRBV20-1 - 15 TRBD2 TGCAGTGCTAGAGGGCTAGCGGGACTCCTTTACGCCCAGTACTTC CSARGLAGLLYAQYF
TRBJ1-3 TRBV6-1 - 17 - TGTGCCAGCAGTGAATATCGGTGGGCAGACTCTGGAAACACCATATATTTT CASSEYRWADSGNTIYF
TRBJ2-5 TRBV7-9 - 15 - TGTGCCAGCAGCCCACACGGTGGGCCCGAAGAGACCCAGTACTTC CASSPHGGPEETQYF
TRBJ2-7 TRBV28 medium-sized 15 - TGTGCCAGCAGGCGAGGAGCGTTCTTTGACTACGAGCAGTACTTC CASRRGAFFDYEQYF
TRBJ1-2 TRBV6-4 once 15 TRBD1 TGTGCCAGCAGTGCCTCCGGGACAGGGACTTATGGCTACACCTTC CASSASGTGTYGYTF
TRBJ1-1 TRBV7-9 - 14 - TGTGCCAGCAGCTCCAGGGGATGGGACACTGAAGCTTTCTTT CASSSRGWDTEAFF
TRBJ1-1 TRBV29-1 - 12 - TGCAGCGTTGTGCTCCTGAACACTGAAGCTTTCTTT CSVVLLNTEAFF
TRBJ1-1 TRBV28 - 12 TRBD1 TGTGCCAGCAGACTACCGGGACAGGAAGCTTTCTTT CASRLPGQEAFF
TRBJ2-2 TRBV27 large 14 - TGTGCCAGCAGTCCCACCCAACAGGTCTGGGAGCTGTTTTTT CASSPTQQVWELFF
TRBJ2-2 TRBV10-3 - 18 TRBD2 TGTGCCATCAGTGAACAGGGACTAGCGGTTAAGAACACCGGGGAGCTGTTTTTT CAISEQGLAVKNTGELFF
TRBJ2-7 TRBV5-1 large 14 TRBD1 TGCGCCAGCAGCTCTACAGGGGGGTCCTACGAGCAGTACTTC CASSSTGGSYEQYF
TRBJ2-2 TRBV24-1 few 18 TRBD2 TGTGCCACCAGTGATTTAATGCGGGGGGAGAGGGACACCGGGGAGCTGTTTTTT CATSDLMRGERDTGELFF
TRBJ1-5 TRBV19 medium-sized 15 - TGTGCCAGTAGTACTTTAGGGGGTTTGGATCAGCCCCAGCATTTT CASSTLGGLDQPQHF
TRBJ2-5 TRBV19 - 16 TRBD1 TGTGCCAGTAGTATAGACTGGACAGGGTATCTAGAGACCCAGTACTTC CASSIDWTGYLETQYF
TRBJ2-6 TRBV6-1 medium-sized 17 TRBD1 TGTGCCAGCAGTGACTGGACAGGGGTCTCTGGGGCCAACGTCCTGACTTTC CASSDWTGVSGANVLTF
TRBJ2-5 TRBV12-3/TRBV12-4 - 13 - TGTGCCAGCAGTTTGTCCGCGCAAGGGACCCAGTACTTC CASSLSAQGTQYF
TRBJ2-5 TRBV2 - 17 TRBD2 TGTGCCAGTGCTGGAACTAGCGGGATGGAGGGCCAAGAGACCCAGTACTTC CASAGTSGMEGQETQYF
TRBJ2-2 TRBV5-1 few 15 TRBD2 TGCGCCAGCAGCTTGAGGACTAGCGGGAGCGGGGAGCTGCTTTTT CASSLRTSGSGELLF
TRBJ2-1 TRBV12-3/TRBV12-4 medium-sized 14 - TGTGCCAGCAAAAGGCCAGGTCCATACAATGAGCAGTTCTTC CASKRPGPYNEQFF
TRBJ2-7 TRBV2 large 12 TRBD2 TGTGCCAGCAGTGGCAGACTAGCGGGAGCTCACTTC CASSGRLAGAHF
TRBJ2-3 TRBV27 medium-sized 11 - TGTGCCAGCAGTTATTCCGATACGCAGTATTTT CASSYSDTQYF
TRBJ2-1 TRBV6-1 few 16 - TGTGCCAGCAGTGCCACGGGTGCAAGCTCCTACGATGAGCAGTTCTTC CASSATGASSYDEQFF
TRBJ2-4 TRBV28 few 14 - TGTGCCAGCAGTTTATGGAACCCCAAAAACATTCAGTACTTC CASSLWNPKNIQYF
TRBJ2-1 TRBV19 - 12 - TGTGCCAGTAACCGGGAAGGCAATGAGCAGTTCTTC CASNREGNEQFF